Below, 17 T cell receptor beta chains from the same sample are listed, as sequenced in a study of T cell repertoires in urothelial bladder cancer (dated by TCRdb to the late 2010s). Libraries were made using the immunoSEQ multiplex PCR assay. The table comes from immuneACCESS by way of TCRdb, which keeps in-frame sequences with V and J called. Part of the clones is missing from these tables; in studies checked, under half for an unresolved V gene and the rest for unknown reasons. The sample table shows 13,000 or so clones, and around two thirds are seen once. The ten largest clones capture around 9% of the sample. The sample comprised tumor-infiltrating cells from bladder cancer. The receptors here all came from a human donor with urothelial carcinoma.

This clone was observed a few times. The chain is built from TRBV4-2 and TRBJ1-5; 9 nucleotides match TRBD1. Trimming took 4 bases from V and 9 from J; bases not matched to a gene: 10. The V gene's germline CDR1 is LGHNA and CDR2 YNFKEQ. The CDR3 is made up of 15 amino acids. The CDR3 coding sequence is TGTGCCAGCAGCCTAATACAGGGGGCGGACCGGCCCCAGCATTTT. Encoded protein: CASSLIQGADRPQHF.

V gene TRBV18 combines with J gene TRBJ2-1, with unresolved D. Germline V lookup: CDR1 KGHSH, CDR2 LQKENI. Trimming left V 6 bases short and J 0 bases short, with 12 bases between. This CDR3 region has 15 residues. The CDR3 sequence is CASSSPGSSYNEQFF. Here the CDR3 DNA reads TGTGCCAGCTCCTCGCCGGGCAGCTCCTACAATGAGCAGTTCTTC. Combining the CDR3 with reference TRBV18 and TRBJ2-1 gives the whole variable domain NAGVMQNPRHLVRRRGQEARLRCSPMKGHSHVYWYRQLPEEGLKFMVYLQKENIIDESGMPKERFSAEFPKEGPSILRIQQVVRGDSAAYFCASSSPGSSYNEQFFGPGTRLTVL.

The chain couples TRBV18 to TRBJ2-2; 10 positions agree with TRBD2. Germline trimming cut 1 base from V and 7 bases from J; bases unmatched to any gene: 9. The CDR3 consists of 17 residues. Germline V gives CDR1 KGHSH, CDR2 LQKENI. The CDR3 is CASSPRNSGGAGGELFF. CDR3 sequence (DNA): TGTGCCAGCTCACCACGTAACAGCGGGGGGGCCGGCGGGGAGCTGTTTTTT.

CDR3 sequence reads: CSDLNRNGTDTQYF. CDR3 nucleotide sequence: TGCAGCGACCTGAACAGGAATGGTACAGATACGCAGTATTTT. The chain has TRBV29-1 and TRBJ2-3, with a tentative D call TRBD1 (5 bases). CDR1 and CDR2 (germline): SQVTM, ANQGSEA. The CDR3 is 14 residues long. V was pared by 7 bases and J by 3 bases, with 17 bases between.

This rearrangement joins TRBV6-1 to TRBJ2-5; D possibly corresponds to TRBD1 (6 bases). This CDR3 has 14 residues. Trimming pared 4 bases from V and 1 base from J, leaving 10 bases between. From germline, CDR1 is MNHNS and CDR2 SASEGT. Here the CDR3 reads CASSVGQPQETQYF. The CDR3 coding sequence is TGTGCCAGCAGTGTCGGACAGCCCCAAGAGACCCAGTACTTC.

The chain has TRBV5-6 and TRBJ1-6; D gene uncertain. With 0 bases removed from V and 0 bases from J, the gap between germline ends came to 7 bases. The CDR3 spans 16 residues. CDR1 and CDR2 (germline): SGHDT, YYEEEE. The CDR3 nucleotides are TGTGCCAGCAGCTTGGAAGTGAGCTCCTATAATTCACCCCTCCACTTT. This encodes CASSLEVSSYNSPLHF.

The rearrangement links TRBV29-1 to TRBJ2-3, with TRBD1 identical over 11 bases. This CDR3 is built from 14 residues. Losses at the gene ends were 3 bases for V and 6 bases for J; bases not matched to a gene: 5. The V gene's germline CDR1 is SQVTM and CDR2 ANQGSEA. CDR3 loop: CSVEGQGVADTQYF. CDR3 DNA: TGCAGCGTTGAGGGACAGGGGGTGGCGGATACGCAGTATTTT.

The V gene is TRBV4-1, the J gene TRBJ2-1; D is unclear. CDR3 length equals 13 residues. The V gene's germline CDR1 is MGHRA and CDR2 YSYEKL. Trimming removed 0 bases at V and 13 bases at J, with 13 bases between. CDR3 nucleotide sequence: TGCGCCAGCAGCCAAGATTTAGGATTCACTCAGTTCTTC. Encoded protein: CASSQDLGFTQFF.

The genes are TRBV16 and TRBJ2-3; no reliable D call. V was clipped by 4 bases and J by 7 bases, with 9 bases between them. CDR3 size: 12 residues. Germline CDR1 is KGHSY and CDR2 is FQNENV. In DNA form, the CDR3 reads TGTGCCAGCAGCCCCGACTGGAATACGCAGTATTTT. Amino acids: CASSPDWNTQYF. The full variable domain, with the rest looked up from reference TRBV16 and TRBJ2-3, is GEEVAQTPKHLVRGEGQKAKLYCAPIKGHSYVFWYQQVLKNEFKFLISFQNENVFDETGMPKERFSAKCLPNSPCSLEIQATKLEDSAVYFCASSPDWNTQYFGPGTRLTVL.

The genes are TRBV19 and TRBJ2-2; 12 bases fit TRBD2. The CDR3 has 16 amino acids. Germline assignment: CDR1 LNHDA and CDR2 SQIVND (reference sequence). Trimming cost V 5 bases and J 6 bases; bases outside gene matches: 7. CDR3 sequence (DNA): TGTGCCAGTAGTCCTGGACTAGCGGGGTCGGCCGGGGAGCTGTTTTTT. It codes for CASSPGLAGSAGELFF.

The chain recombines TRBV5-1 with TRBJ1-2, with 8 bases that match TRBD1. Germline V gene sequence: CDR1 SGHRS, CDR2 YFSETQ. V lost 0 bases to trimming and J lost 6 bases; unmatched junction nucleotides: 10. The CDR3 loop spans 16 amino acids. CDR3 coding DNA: TGCGCCAGCAGCTTGGAGGGGGACAGGCGCGGTAATGGCTACACCTTC. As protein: CASSLEGDRRGNGYTF.

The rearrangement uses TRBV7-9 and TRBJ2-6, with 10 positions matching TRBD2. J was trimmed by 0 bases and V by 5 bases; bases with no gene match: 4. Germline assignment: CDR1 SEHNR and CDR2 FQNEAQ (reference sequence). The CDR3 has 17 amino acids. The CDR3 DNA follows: TGTGCCAGCAGCAGTAGCGGGGGGCTCTCTGGGGCCAACGTCCTGACTTTC. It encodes CASSSSGGLSGANVLTF.

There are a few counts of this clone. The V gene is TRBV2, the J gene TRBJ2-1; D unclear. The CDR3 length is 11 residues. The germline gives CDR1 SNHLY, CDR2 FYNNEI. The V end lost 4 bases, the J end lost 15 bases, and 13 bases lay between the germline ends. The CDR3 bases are TGTGCCAGCAGTGGGGAAAGACTCCCGTTCTTC. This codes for CASSGERLPFF. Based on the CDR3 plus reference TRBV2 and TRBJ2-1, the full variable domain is EPEVTQTPSHQVTQMGQEVILRCVPISNHLYFYWYRQILGQKVEFLVSFYNNEISEKSEIFDDQFSVERPDGSNFTLKIRSTKLEDSAMYFCASSGERLPFFGPGTRLTVL.

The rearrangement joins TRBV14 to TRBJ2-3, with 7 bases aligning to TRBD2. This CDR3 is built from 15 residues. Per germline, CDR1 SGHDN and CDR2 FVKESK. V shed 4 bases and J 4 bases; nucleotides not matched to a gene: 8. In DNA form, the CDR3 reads TGTGCCAGCAGCCCGAGCCGACTAGCTTCAGATACGCAGTATTTT. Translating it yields CASSPSRLASDTQYF.

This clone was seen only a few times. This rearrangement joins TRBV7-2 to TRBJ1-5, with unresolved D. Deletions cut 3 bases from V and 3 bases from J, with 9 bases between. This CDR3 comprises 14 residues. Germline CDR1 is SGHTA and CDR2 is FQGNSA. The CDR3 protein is CASSFGGNNQPQHF. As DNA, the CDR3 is TGTGCCAGCAGCTTTGGAGGGAACAATCAGCCCCAGCATTTT.

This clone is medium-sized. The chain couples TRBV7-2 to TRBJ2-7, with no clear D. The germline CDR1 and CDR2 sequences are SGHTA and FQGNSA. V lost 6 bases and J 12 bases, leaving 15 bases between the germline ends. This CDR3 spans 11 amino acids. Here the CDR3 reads CASRLDRNMYF. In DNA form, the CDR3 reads TGTGCCAGCAGGCTCGACCGGAACATGTACTTC.

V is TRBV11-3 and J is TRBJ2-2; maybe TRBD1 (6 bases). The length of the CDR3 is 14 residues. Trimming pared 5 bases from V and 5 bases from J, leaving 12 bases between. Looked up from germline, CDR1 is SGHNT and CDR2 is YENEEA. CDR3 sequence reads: CASSHQGNTGELFF. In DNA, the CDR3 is TGTGCCAGCAGCCATCAGGGGAATACCGGGGAGCTGTTTTTT. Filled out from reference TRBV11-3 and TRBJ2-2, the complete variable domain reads EAGVVQSPRYKIIEKKQPVAFWCNPISGHNTLYWYLQNLGQGPELLIRYENEEAVDDSQLPKDRFSAERLKGVDSTLKIQPAELGDSAVYLCASSHQGNTGELFFGEGSRLTVL.